A selection of T cell receptor beta chains follows, all from one sample in a study of blood T cell repertoires in COVID-19. Generated by immunoSEQ multiplex PCR, the TCRdb table keeps only in-frame clones and is missing some. Of under 200,000 clones in the sample, around 80% were seen once. The sample was peripheral blood. The receptor set was obtained from a woman aged 80 or over with active or convalescent COVID-19. CDR3s include the opening cysteine and the closing phenylalanine or tryptophan. The D gene is left open where the match is weak. Size is stated for part of the rows, as once, few or many counts, or as a class when the clone is expanded.

J gene,clone size,V gene,D gene,CDR3 DNA,CDR3 protein
TRBJ2-6,-,TRBV7-2,TRBD2,TGTGCCAGCAGCTTAGCGGCGGGGGGGAGCTCTGGGGCCAACGTCCTGACTTTC,CASSLAAGGSSGANVLTF
TRBJ1-1,-,TRBV11-3,TRBD1,TGTGCCAGCAGCCGAAGACAGGGAGATCCGAACACTGAAGCTTTCTTT,CASSRRQGDPNTEAFF
TRBJ2-7,-,TRBV4-2,-,TGTGCCAGCAGCTCCTACTACGAGCAGTACTTC,CASSSYYEQYF
TRBJ1-3,-,TRBV6-5,-,TGTGCCAGCAGTTACGGGGGGGCCCGTGGAAACACCATATATTTT,CASSYGGARGNTIYF
TRBJ1-4,-,TRBV4-3,-,TGCGCCAGCAGCCAAGACATTACAGCTCTTAATGAAAAACTGTTTTTT,CASSQDITALNEKLFF
TRBJ1-2,few,TRBV29-1,-,TGCAGCGTTGAAGACAGGGCGAGAGGATATGGCTACACCTTC,CSVEDRARGYGYTF
TRBJ2-3,-,TRBV6-4,TRBD2,TGTGCCAGCAGTGACTCTTCGGGACTAGCGGGGGGAAGGCAGTATTTT,CASSDSSGLAGGRQYF
TRBJ1-3,few,TRBV19,-,TGTGCCAGTACCAAGGGGGGGTCCGCTGGAAACACCATATATTTT,CASTKGGSAGNTIYF
TRBJ1-2,few,TRBV19,-,TGTGCCAGTGACGCGGGCTATGGCTACACCTTC,CASDAGYGYTF
TRBJ2-2,-,TRBV10-3,TRBD1,TGTGCCATCAGTTCTTCCGGGACAGGGGGGACCGGGGAGCTGTTTTTT,CAISSSGTGGTGELFF
TRBJ1-5,once,TRBV2,-,TGTGCCAGCAGACTCGACAGAAGCCCGAATCAGCCCCAGCATTTT,CASRLDRSPNQPQHF
TRBJ1-1,-,TRBV29-1,TRBD1,TGCAGCGTCCAAGCCGGGACAGGGAACACTGAAGCTTTCTTT,CSVQAGTGNTEAFF
TRBJ2-2,-,TRBV7-2,TRBD1,TGTGCCAGCAGCTTAATACAGGGGGTCGCCGGGGAGCTGTTTTTT,CASSLIQGVAGELFF
TRBJ2-1,-,TRBV27,-,TGTGCCAGCAGTTTAAGGGGGACAACCGACTTCAATGAGCAGTTCTTC,CASSLRGTTDFNEQFF
TRBJ2-5,-,TRBV11-3,TRBD2,TGTGCCAGCAGCCTCGGGACGGCGGGGGGGGAGACCCAGTACTTC,CASSLGTAGGETQYF
TRBJ2-2,-,TRBV9,TRBD2,TGTGCCAGCAGCGACGGACTAGCCGTGACCGGGGAGCTGTTTTTT,CASSDGLAVTGELFF
TRBJ2-1,once,TRBV5-1,TRBD2,TGCGCCAGCGGTCAACCGGGACTAGCGGGGGGAAGATCCTACAATGAGCAGTTCTTC,CASGQPGLAGGRSYNEQFF
TRBJ1-4,-,TRBV7-9,TRBD1,TGTGCCAGCTACTTCTCTACAGGGGGCCGTAGTGAAAAACTGTTTTTT,CASYFSTGGRSEKLFF
TRBJ2-3,-,TRBV7-7,TRBD1,TGTGCTAGCAGCCCTCGGACAGGGGGTTCCACAGATACGCAGTATTTT,CASSPRTGGSTDTQYF
TRBJ2-1,-,TRBV19,TRBD2,TGTGCCAGTAGTAGCCTCGGGGGGGGGCTTGATGAGCAGTTCTTC,CASSSLGGGLDEQFF
TRBJ1-2,-,TRBV10-3,-,TGTGCCATCAGTTTGCTCGACAGAGATGGCTACACCTTC,CAISLLDRDGYTF
TRBJ1-2,-,TRBV6-5,-,TGTGCCAGCAGAGAGGGAACATTGAGGGGCTACACCTTC,CASREGTLRGYTF
TRBJ1-2,-,TRBV3-1/TRBV3-2,TRBD1,TGTGCCAGCAGCCCTGGGACAGGGGGGAACTATGGCTACACCTTC,CASSPGTGGNYGYTF
TRBJ1-1,few,TRBV6-6,TRBD1,TGTGCCAGCATCCCAGGGGGACAGGGTTTAACTGAAGCTTTCTTT,CASIPGGQGLTEAFF
TRBJ2-2,-,TRBV5-1,-,TGCGCCAGCAGCTTCCGGGCGGGGCCGAACACCGGGGAGCTGTTTTTT,CASSFRAGPNTGELFF
TRBJ1-5,-,TRBV18,-,TGTGCCAGCTCACCTCTAGGGCCAGGGGGCAATCAGCCCCAGCATTTT,CASSPLGPGGNQPQHF
TRBJ1-5,few,TRBV30,-,TGTGCCTGGAGTGGGGGGGGCAGGGGATTGGATCAGCCCCAGCATTTT,CAWSGGGRGLDQPQHF
TRBJ1-4,-,TRBV30,-,TGTGCCCAGGGTGAACAGGAAAAACTGTTTTTT,CAQGEQEKLFF
TRBJ1-5,-,TRBV30,-,TGTGCCTGGAGAGCGGACAGTAGCAATCAGCCCCAGCATTTT,CAWRADSSNQPQHF
TRBJ2-3,-,TRBV4-1,TRBD1,TGCGCCAGCAGCCAACTTACCGGGACAGTCACAGATACGCAGTATTTT,CASSQLTGTVTDTQYF
TRBJ1-6,-,TRBV6-2/TRBV6-3,-,TGTGCCAGCAGTTACTCTCAAAATAATTCACCCCTCCACTTT,CASSYSQNNSPLHF
TRBJ1-5,-,TRBV9,TRBD1,TGTGCCAGCAGCGTAGATGGAAGGGGACAGGGGAATCAGCCCCAGCATTTT,CASSVDGRGQGNQPQHF
TRBJ2-2,-,TRBV12-3/TRBV12-4,TRBD2,TGTGCCAGCAGCGGGACTAGTCCCGGGGAGCTGTTTTTT,CASSGTSPGELFF
TRBJ1-1,-,TRBV5-1,TRBD1,TGCGCCAGCAGCTTGGTATTCACAGGGGCCAACACTGAAGCTTTCTTT,CASSLVFTGANTEAFF
TRBJ1-3,few,TRBV7-9,TRBD1,TGTGCCAGCACCAACCAACAGGGGGCCGGAAACACCATATATTTT,CASTNQQGAGNTIYF
TRBJ2-7,-,TRBV4-3,TRBD2,TGCGCCAGCAGCCAAGATGAATCCAGCGGGGCCCTACACTACGAGCAGTACTTC,CASSQDESSGALHYEQYF